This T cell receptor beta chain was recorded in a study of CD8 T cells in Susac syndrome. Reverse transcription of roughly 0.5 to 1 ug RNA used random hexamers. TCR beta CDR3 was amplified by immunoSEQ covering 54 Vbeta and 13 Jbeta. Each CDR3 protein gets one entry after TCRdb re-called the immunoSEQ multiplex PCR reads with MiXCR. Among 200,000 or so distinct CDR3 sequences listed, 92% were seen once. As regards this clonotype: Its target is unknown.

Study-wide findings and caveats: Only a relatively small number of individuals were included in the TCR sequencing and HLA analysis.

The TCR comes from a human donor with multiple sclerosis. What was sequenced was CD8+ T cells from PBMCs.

The CDR3 sequence: CASSVGNVPYGYTF. CDR3 in DNA: TGTGCCAGCAGCGTAGGGAACGTTCCCTATGGCTACACCTTC. This chain connects TRBV9 to TRBJ1-2; D is unclear. The CDR3 sequence is 14 residues long. Germline assignment: CDR1 SGDLS and CDR2 YYNGEE. V was pared by 0 bases and J by 4 bases, with 10 bases between.